This T cell receptor (beta chain) stems from a study of T cells expressing NK-cell markers. As the method of synthesis, 5'RACE template switching with UMIs yielded TCR beta cDNA. TCRdb reprocessed the 5' RACE reads, with one entry per CDR3 protein and no DNA. This sample's table reports roughly 300,000 distinct CDR3 sequences. CDR1 is SGHTA and CDR2 is FQGNSA in the germline V gene. This CDR3 spans 13 amino acids. The clonotype originates from a woman between 18 and 75 years old in good health. Sequenced input: blood T cells: a sorted CD56 or NKG2C T cell subset, CD4+ or CD8+ T cells, or bulk PBMC T cells (not recorded which). This rearrangement joins TRBV7-2 to TRBJ2-3. The CDR3 sequence is CASSFERLVTQYF.